Here is one TCR beta chain with its context. Antigen: not known. The sample comes from a study of T cells expressing NK-cell markers. After re-calling the 5' RACE reads, TCRdb lists one entry per CDR3 protein, DNA absent. The sample data list 300,000 to 500,000 distinct CDR3 sequences. Study-level results: Whether expanded NKG2C+ T cell clones recognized HCMV stayed uncertain.

Germline values: CDR1 SGHVS, CDR2 FNYEAQ. The CDR3 covers 16 residues. This TCR came from a woman aged 50 to 60 in good health. Material: blood T cells: a sorted CD56 or NKG2C T cell subset, CD4+ or CD8+ T cells, or bulk PBMC T cells (not recorded which). This chain links TRBV7-6 with TRBJ1-6; the TCRdb call, TRBD1, lacks DNA for checking. CDR3 region: CASSLMGQGYNSPLHF.